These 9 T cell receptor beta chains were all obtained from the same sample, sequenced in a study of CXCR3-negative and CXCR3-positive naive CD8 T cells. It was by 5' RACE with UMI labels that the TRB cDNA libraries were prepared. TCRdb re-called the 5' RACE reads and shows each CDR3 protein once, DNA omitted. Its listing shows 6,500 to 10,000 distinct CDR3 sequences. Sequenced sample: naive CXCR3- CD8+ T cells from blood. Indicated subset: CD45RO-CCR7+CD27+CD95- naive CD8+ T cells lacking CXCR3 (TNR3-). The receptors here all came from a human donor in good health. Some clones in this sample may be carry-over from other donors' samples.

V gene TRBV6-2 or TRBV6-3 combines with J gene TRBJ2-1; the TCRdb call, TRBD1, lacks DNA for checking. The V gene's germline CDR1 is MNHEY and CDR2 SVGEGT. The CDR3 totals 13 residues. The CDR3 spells CASSYTGLNEQFF.

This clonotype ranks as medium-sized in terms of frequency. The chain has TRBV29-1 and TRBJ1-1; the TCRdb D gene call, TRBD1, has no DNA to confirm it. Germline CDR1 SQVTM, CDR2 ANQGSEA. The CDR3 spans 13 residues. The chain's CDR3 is CSVEGGGITEAFF.

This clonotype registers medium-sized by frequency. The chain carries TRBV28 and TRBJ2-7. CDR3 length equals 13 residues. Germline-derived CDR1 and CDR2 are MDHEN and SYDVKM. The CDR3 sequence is CASSFQGFYEQYF.

The CDR3 protein is CASSQDREGNHTEAFF. The chain has TRBV3-1 and TRBJ1-1. The germline V gene has CDR1 LGHDT and CDR2 YNNKEL (reference sequence). This CDR3 has 16 amino acids.

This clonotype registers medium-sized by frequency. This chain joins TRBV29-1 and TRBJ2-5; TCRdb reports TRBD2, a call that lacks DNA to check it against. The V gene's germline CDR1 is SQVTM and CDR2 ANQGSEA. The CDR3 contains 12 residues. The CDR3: CGTRGGRETQYF.

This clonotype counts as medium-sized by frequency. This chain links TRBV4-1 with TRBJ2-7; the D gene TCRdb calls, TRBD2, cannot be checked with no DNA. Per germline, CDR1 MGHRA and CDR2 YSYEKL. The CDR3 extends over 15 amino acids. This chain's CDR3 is CASSLWTSGIYEQYF.

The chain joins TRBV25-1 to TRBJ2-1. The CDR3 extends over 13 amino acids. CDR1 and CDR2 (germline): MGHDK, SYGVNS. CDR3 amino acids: CASSDWVYNEQFF.

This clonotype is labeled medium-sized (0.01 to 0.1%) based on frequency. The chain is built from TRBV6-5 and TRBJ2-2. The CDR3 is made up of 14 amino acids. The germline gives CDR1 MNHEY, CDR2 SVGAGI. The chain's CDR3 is CASRQVATTGELFF.

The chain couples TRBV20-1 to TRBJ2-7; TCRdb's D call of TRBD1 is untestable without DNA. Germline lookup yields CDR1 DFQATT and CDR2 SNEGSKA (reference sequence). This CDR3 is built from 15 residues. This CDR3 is CSAREPTGGVYEQYF.